This T cell receptor beta chain was captured in a study of human T cells and chemical hapten exposure (TCRdb year 2021). Context from the whole study: For sensitization, 2% DPC in acetone was applied to an approximately 2 cm by approximately 2 cm area of upper inner arm skin. Throughout the roughly 25-week study period, patients were also given weekly therapeutic DPC doses on the scalp. Patch testing was performed on the upper back with Finn chambers containing 0.01% DPC, and the patch tests were scored after 6 days according to International Contact Dermatitis Research Group standards. The patient cohort, mostly female, included alopecia areata with under or over 50% scalp involvement, alopecia totalis and alopecia universalis. Libraries were pooled for sequencing, and per-sample TCR yields varied mainly because of small differences in library volumes within the pool. In alopecia patients, the study followed how the peripheral blood TCR repertoire changed in vivo over primary and secondary sensitization to diphenylcyclopropenone (DPC), a hapten. Blood samples were taken from patients before sensitization (week 0) and at 2, 6 and about 24 weeks after DPC sensitization. For TCR sequencing, blood came from twenty-nine alopecia patients at anywhere from one to four time points (pre-sensitization, 2, 6 and 24 weeks). General conclusions and limits of the study: The number of PT1 expanded TCRs positively correlated with patch test score, significant at thresholds 8, 16 and 32 but not 4. Because all patients had alopecia, a presumed autoimmune disease, the immune response of the patients might differ from that of healthy individuals. Significantly more large CDR3 similarity clusters were formed by expanded TCRs than by pre-sensitization or healthy control sets, consistent with antigen-driven responses. The number of TCRs above 1 in 1000 frequency did not change with DPC sensitization; there was no evidence of global repertoire structure alterations. Repeated subsampling changed both the strength of the expansion versus patch-test correlation and the threshold at which the correlation became significant.

This clonotype was detected only a few times. Its recognized antigen is unknown. Qualities for individual bases were not recorded, and no much larger clone is one base off. Sample time point, as interpreted from the label and publication: patch test 2, 6 weeks after DPC sensitization. Sample treatment or condition, as interpreted from the label and publication: therapeutic diphenylcyclopropenone sensitization with weekly scalp DPC. Blood at each patch-test visit was drawn before the patch test was applied. Patients were eligible if aged 18 to 70, diagnosed with alopecia and judged suitable for DPC therapy, and pregnant patients were excluded. Total RNA was extracted from unfractionated whole blood collected in Tempus Blood RNA tubes. The CDR3 spans 17 residues, from the cysteine through the phenylalanine. Only CDR3 DNA remains: 51 bases, in frame from the first base. Trimming removed 1 base from V and 4 bases from J; the gene matches leave 8 bases unexplained. Looking up the germline V gene (reference sequence) yields CDR1 MNHEY and CDR2 SMNVEV.

The library was prepared using RACE. The run used a NextSeq 500. During library preparation, unique molecular identifiers were attached to individual cDNA molecules so that TCRs could be counted quantitatively and reproducibly. For every blood RNA sample, sequencing covered both the TCR alpha and TCR beta chains. The published analysis was carried out like this. Samples had a median of approximately 96,000 TCRs, with a range from roughly 20,000 to 690,600. V, J and CDR3 annotation of the TCR reads was performed with the Decombinator software suite. To make PS versus PT1 abundance plots, every sample was subsampled to the same number of TCRs (28,000). Expanded TCRs were defined as absent before sensitization and observed at least eight times at the 2-week time point. TCRdb trimmed public reads at Q25 via fastp, called clones via MiXCR and kept in-frame beta chains. Under each unique CDR3 protein, matching rows form one entry showing the most common genes and DNA. The V and J calls come from TCRdb's annotation, not from the publication. Present in this sample are 96,000 or so distinct CDR3 sequences, 7% to 10% of which were seen just once. Approximately 2% of the sample is taken by the ten largest.

The chain is encoded by TRBV27 joined to TRBJ2-2; 8 central bases correspond to TRBD1. The specimen was whole blood, collected in connection with sensitization to the hapten diphenylcyclopropenone (DPC). The receptor comes from a woman in her 40s with alopecia areata. Some clones in this sample may be carry-over from other donors' samples. The nucleotide sequence is given as TGTGCCAGCAGTTTATACACCGGACAGGGTGGCACCGGGGAGCTGTTTTTT. Translation gives CASSLYTGQGGTGELFF.